What follows are 11 T cell receptor beta chains derived from one specimen sequenced in a study of CD8+ T cells in alopecia areata. The sequencing template was cDNA reverse transcribed from extracted RNA. TCRdb's table, derived via immunoSEQ multiplex PCR, lists solely in-frame clones and lacks some. The sample lists 150,000 or so clones; about 87% were seen once. The specimen was CD8+ T cells sorted from blood, collected at week 0. The source is a human donor with alopecia areata.

V usage is TRBV29-1 and J usage is TRBJ2-7, with D unresolved. V shed 7 bases and J shed 1 base, with 14 bases lying between them. The CDR3 totals 13 residues. CDR1 and CDR2 from the germline V gene are SQVTM and ANQGSEA. The CDR3 loop is CSGAVGGSYEQYF. CDR3 bases: TGCAGCGGTGCCGTGGGCGGATCCTACGAGCAGTACTTC.

The chain carries TRBV7-9 and TRBJ2-5, with D uncertain. This CDR3 is built from 13 residues. Trimming stripped 4 bases from V and 0 bases from J, with 6 bases between. The germline V gene has CDR1 SEHNR and CDR2 FQNEAQ (reference sequence). As DNA, the CDR3 is TGTGCCAGCAGCTCGCCGTACCAAGAGACCCAGTACTTC. Translated: CASSSPYQETQYF.

The rearrangement joins TRBV6-5 to TRBJ2-1; possible D gene TRBD1, 5 bases. There are 13 residues in the CDR3. V lost 4 bases and J 6 bases, leaving 10 bases between the germline ends. Germline V gene sequence: CDR1 MNHEY, CDR2 SVGAGI. In DNA form, the CDR3 reads TGTGCCAGCAGTTCAGGGCATGCCAATGAGCAGTTCTTC. It encodes CASSSGHANEQFF.

This clone was observed a handful of times. The rearrangement uses TRBV29-1 and TRBJ2-3; D may be TRBD1 (5 bases). The CDR3 runs 15 residues. The germline CDR1 and CDR2 sequences are SQVTM and ANQGSEA. V lost 0 bases, J lost 2 bases, and 12 bases lay in between. The CDR3 sequence: CSVEDPTVYTDTQYF. The CDR3 DNA reads as TGCAGCGTTGAAGATCCGACAGTCTACACAGATACGCAGTATTTT.

The count of this clone is one. This chain connects TRBV5-5 to TRBJ2-1, with TRBD2 matching 10 bases. CDR3 length equals 16 residues. Germline V lookup: CDR1 SGHKS, CDR2 YYEKEE (reference sequence). The ends lost 0 bases at V and 2 bases at J; junction bases unmatched: 2. The CDR3 is CASSLDGLAAYNEQFF. CDR3 coding DNA: TGTGCCAGCAGCTTGGATGGACTAGCGGCCTACAATGAGCAGTTCTTC. Together with reference TRBV5-5 and TRBJ2-1, the CDR3 gives the full variable domain: DAGVTQSPTHLIKTRGQQVTLRCSPISGHKSVSWYQQVLGQGPQFIFQYYEKEERGRGNFPDRFSARQFPNYSSELNVNALLLGDSALYLCASSLDGLAAYNEQFFGPGTRLTVL.

This chain uses TRBV29-1 with TRBJ2-2; D might be TRBD1 (5 bases). This CDR3 contains 14 residues. Trimming shortened V by 2 bases and J by 1 base, and 8 bases separated the two germline ends. Germline values: CDR1 SQVTM, CDR2 ANQGSEA. CDR3 residues: CSVERGRNTGELFF. CDR3 DNA: TGCAGCGTTGAAAGGGGCAGGAACACCGGGGAGCTGTTTTTT.

The chain couples TRBV29-1 to TRBJ2-7, with unresolved D. CDR1 is SQVTM, CDR2 ANQGSEA, per germline. The CDR3 has 13 amino acids. Trimming stripped 5 bases from V and 7 bases from J, with 18 bases between. CDR3 bases: TGCAGCGTTTGTCAGCCCTTACTCGTGGAGCAGTACTTC. Amino acids: CSVCQPLLVEQYF.

About this clone itself: Other DNA sequences in the sample encode the same CDR3. The chain has TRBV30 and TRBJ1-5; D not resolved. V lost 2 bases to trimming and J lost 0 bases, with 11 bases between them. Germline V CDR1 and CDR2: GTSNPN, SVGIG (reference sequence). The CDR3 totals 15 residues. The CDR3 is CAWSYFGVSNQPQHF. The CDR3, as DNA: TGTGCCTGGAGTTACTTTGGGGTTAGCAATCAGCCCCAGCATTTT.

The chain uses TRBV7-9 and TRBJ2-2; 7 bases are a match to TRBD2. In germline, CDR1 is SEHNR, CDR2 FQNEAQ (reference sequence). This CDR3 has 16 amino acids. V shed 5 bases, J shed 5 bases, and the junction held 11 bases outside the gene matches. The CDR3 DNA follows: TGTGCCAGCAGCACCGGGAGGCTAGAAGAGACCGGGGAGCTGTTTTTT. This codes for CASSTGRLEETGELFF.

The gene calls are TRBV7-8 and TRBJ2-2, with 7 positions matching TRBD1. V shed 0 bases, J shed 5 bases, and the junction held 18 bases outside the gene matches. The germline gives CDR1 SGHVS, CDR2 FQNEAQ. This CDR3 contains 20 residues. The CDR3: CASSLAIGTGQDFWTGELFF. The CDR3 nucleotides read TGTGCCAGCAGCTTAGCGATCGGAACCGGACAGGATTTTTGGACCGGGGAGCTGTTTTTT.

This clone was counted a few times. V is TRBV7-9 and J is TRBJ2-7, with D uncertain. V was shortened by 6 bases and J by 5 bases, with 14 bases between the two germline ends. The CDR3 consists of 13 residues. Germline V CDR1 and CDR2: SEHNR, FQNEAQ (reference sequence). The DNA for the CDR3 is TGTGCCAGCAGTCGACCCGGGTTCCACGAGCAGTACTTC. Its protein product is CASSRPGFHEQYF. Drawing the rest from reference TRBV7-9 and TRBJ2-7, the complete variable domain is DTGVSQNPRHKITKRGQNVTFRCDPISEHNRLYWYRQTLGQGPEFLTYFQNEAQLEKSRLLSDRFSAERPKGSFSTLEIQRTEQGDSAMYLCASSRPGFHEQYFGPGTRLTVT.